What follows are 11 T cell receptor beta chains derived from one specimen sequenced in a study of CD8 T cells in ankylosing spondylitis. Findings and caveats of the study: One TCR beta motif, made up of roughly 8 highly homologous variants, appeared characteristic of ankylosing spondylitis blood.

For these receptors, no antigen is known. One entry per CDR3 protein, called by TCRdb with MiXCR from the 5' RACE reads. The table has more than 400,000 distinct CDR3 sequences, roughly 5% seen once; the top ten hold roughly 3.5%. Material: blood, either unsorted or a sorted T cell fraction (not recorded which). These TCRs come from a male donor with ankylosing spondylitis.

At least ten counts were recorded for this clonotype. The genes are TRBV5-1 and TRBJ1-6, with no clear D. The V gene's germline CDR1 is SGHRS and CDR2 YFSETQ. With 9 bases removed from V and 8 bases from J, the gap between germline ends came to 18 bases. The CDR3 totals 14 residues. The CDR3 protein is CATTDGNRDSPLHF. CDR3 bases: TGCGCCACCACGGACGGGAATCGGGATTCACCCCTCCACTTT. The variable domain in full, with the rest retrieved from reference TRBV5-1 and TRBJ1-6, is KAGVTQTPRYLIKTRGQQVTLSCSPISGHRSVSWYQQTPGQGLQFLFEYFSETQRNKGNFPGRFSGRQFSNSRSEMNVSTLELGDSALYLCATTDGNRDSPLHFGNGTRLTVT.

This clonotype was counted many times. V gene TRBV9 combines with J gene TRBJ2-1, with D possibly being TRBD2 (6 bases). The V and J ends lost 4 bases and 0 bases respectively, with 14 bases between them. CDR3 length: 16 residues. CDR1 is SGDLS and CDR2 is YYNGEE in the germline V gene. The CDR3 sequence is CASSPAVAVSYNEQFF. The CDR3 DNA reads TGTGCCAGCAGCCCAGCGGTAGCGGTCTCCTACAATGAGCAGTTCTTC.

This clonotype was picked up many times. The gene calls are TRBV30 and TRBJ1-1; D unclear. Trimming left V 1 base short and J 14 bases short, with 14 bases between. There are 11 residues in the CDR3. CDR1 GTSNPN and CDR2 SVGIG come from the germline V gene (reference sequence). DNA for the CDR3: TGTGCCTGGAGTGGGGGTACCTTGTTGTTCTTT. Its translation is CAWSGGTLLFF.

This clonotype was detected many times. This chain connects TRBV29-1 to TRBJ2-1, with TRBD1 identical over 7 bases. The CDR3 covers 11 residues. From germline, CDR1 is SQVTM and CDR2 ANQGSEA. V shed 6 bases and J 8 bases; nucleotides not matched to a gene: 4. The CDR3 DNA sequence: TGCAGCGTGTACAGGGGCCATGAGCAGTTCTTC. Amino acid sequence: CSVYRGHEQFF.

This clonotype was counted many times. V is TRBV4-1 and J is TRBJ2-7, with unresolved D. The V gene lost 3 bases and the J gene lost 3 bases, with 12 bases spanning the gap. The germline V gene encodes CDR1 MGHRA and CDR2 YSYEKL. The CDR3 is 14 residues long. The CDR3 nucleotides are TGCGCCAGCAGCCAGGGTCTCGCCCTCTACGAGCAGTACTTC. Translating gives CASSQGLALYEQYF.

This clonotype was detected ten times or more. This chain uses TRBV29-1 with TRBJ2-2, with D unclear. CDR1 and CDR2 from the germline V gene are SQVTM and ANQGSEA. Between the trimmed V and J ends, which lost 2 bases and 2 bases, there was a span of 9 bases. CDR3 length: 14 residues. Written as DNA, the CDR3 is TGCAGCGTTGAAAGGAGTTTAAACACCGGGGAGCTGTTTTTT. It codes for CSVERSLNTGELFF.

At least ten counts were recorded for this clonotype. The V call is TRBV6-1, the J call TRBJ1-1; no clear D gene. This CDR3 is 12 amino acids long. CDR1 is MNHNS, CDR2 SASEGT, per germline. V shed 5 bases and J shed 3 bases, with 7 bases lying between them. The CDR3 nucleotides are TGTGCCAGCAGTTCAATTCACACTGAAGCTTTCTTT. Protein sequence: CASSSIHTEAFF.

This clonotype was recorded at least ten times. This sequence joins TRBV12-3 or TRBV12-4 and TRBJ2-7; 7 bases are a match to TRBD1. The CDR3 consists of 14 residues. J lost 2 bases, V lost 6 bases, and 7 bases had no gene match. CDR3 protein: CASRRTGQPYEQYF. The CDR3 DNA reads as TGTGCCAGCAGACGGACAGGACAACCCTACGAGCAGTACTTC.

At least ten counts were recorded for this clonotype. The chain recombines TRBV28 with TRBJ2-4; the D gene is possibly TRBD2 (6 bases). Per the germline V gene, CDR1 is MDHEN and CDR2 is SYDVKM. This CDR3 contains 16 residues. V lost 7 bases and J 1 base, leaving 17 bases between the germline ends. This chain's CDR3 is CASNLSGGLAKNIQYF. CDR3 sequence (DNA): TGTGCCAGCAATCTATCCGGGGGTCTGGCCAAAAACATTCAGTACTTC.

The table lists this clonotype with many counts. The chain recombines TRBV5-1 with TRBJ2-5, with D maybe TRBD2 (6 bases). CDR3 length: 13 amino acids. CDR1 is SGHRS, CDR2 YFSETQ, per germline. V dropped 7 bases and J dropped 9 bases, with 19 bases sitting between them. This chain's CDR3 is CASRRALEESQYF. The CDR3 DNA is TGCGCCAGCCGGAGGGCACTAGAAGAATCCCAGTACTTC.

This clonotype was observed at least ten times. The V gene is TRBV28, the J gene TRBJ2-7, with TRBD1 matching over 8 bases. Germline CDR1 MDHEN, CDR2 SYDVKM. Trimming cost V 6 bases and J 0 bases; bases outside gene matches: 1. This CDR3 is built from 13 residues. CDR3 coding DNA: TGTGCCAGCAGAGACAGGGGCTCCTACGAGCAGTACTTC. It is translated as CASRDRGSYEQYF.